This T cell receptor (beta chain) was sequenced for a study of cytomegalovirus exposure and HLA in healthy donors. Across the whole study: Among the roughly 380 donors who were genotyped, roughly 76% fell in the genetic ancestry cluster that is associated with self-reported Caucasian donors.

60 Vbeta and 13 Jbeta primers were used in PCR. This table comes from immunoSEQ multiplex PCR, and its TCRdb copy is limited to in-frame clones, with some not included. The data show about 270,000 clones, 86% seen once. CDR3 length: 12 amino acids. Trimming pared 7 bases from V and 5 bases from J, leaving 12 bases between. Germline CDR1 reads MDHEN; CDR2 reads SYDVKM. The TCR originated in a man aged 40-50 years in good health and CMV-seropositive. V gene TRBV28 combines with J gene TRBJ2-7; no definite D call. The specimen sequenced was PBMCs. Here the CDR3 reads CASIGPPNEQYF. In nucleotides, the CDR3 is TGTGCCAGCATTGGGCCGCCCAACGAGCAGTACTTC.